Presented here are 18 T cell receptor beta chains from one specimen sequenced in a study of blood T cell repertoires in COVID-19. TCRdb keeps only in-frame clones here, not all; method: immunoSEQ multiplex PCR. The table lists under 350,000 clones, less than 90% of them singletons. The sample taken for sequencing was peripheral blood. The receptors derive from a man between 60 and 70 years old who had recovered from COVID-19.

V gene TRBV2 combines with J gene TRBJ1-2; 12 bases map to TRBD1. In germline, CDR1 is SNHLY, CDR2 FYNNEI. The CDR3 sequence is 17 residues long. Trimming took 6 bases from V and 3 from J; bases not matched to a gene: 11. In nucleotides, the CDR3 is TGTGCCAGCAGAGGGGACAGGGGGCGATTTACTGACTATGGCTACACCTTC. Its translation: CASRGDRGRFTDYGYTF.

This rearrangement joins TRBV6-5 to TRBJ1-5; no reliable D call. Between the trimmed V and J ends, which lost 0 bases and 6 bases, there was a span of 12 bases. Germline V gene lookup returns CDR1 MNHEY and CDR2 SVGAGI. The length of the CDR3 is 15 residues. CDR3 region: CASSYSTGVGQPQHF. In DNA, the CDR3 is TGTGCCAGCAGTTACTCGACGGGAGTAGGTCAGCCCCAGCATTTT.

CDR3 in DNA: TGTGCCAGCAGTGTTTTTGGGAGCTACAATGAGCAGTTCTTC. Its protein is CASSVFGSYNEQFF. This chain connects TRBV2 to TRBJ2-1, with D tentatively TRBD2 (5 bases). Trimming removed 4 bases from V and 3 bases from J, with 10 bases in between. Per germline, CDR1 SNHLY and CDR2 FYNNEI. The CDR3 has 14 residues.

The rearrangement joins TRBV19 to TRBJ1-1, with a possible D match to TRBD1 (5 bases). This CDR3 is built from 14 residues. CDR1 is LNHDA, CDR2 SQIVND, per germline (reference sequence). Trimming removed 3 bases from V and 0 bases from J, with 8 bases in between. The CDR3 loop reads CASSIAGLNTEAFF. CDR3 bases: TGTGCCAGTAGTATTGCAGGGCTGAACACTGAAGCTTTCTTT.

The chain is built from TRBV5-8 and TRBJ1-4; the match to TRBD1 covers 7 bases. The V segment lost 0 bases and the J segment 5 bases; nucleotides outside the gene matches: 13. There are 18 residues in the CDR3. Germline V gives CDR1 SGHTS, CDR2 YDEGEE. The CDR3 protein is CASSLEGSPGQSNEKLFF. The CDR3 DNA reads TGTGCCAGCAGCTTGGAGGGGTCGCCGGGACAGTCGAATGAAAAACTGTTTTTT.

V and J are TRBV11-2 and TRBJ2-1, with D perhaps TRBD2 (6 bases). V dropped 5 bases and J dropped 1 base, with 18 bases sitting between them. The CDR3 has 17 amino acids. Germline lookup yields CDR1 SGHAT and CDR2 FQNNGV. The CDR3 DNA is TGTGCCAGCAGCCCTCTTGTGGGCGCGGGGTCCTACAATGAGCAGTTCTTC. Translated: CASSPLVGAGSYNEQFF.

V and J are TRBV5-4 and TRBJ2-1; a weak D match, TRBD1 (5 bases). V was pared by 6 bases and J by 7 bases, with 17 bases between. CDR3 length equals 14 residues. Germline lookup yields CDR1 SGHNT and CDR2 YYREEE (reference sequence). The CDR3 loop reads CASTLIGKGNEQFF. CDR3 bases: TGTGCCAGCACCCTTATAGGGAAGGGGAATGAGCAGTTCTTC.

The J gene is TRBJ2-5, the V gene TRBV28; 10 nucleotides align to TRBD2. The CDR3 is 13 amino acids. J lost 7 bases, V lost 6 bases, and 5 bases had no gene match. Looked up from germline, CDR1 is MDHEN and CDR2 is SYDVKM. The CDR3 here is CASRTSGRGTQYF. The CDR3 DNA reads as TGTGCCAGCAGGACTAGCGGGCGGGGGACCCAGTACTTC.

This chain links TRBV19 with TRBJ2-1; 13 nucleotides match TRBD2. The germline CDR1 and CDR2 sequences are LNHDA and SQIVND (reference sequence). The CDR3 extends over 15 amino acids. Germline trimming cut 7 bases from V and 8 bases from J; bases unmatched to any gene: 8. CDR3 in DNA: TGTGCCAGTATCGGGACTAGCGGGGCCGTCGATGAGCAGTTCTTC. It specifies CASIGTSGAVDEQFF.

The V and J genes are TRBV27 and TRBJ2-3; D unresolved. Germline CDR1 MNHEY, CDR2 SMNVEV (reference sequence). This CDR3 comprises 15 residues. Trimming pared 3 bases from V and 7 bases from J, leaving 17 bases between. CDR3 sequence: CASSLASRRWYTQYF. Here the CDR3 DNA reads TGTGCCAGCAGTTTGGCTAGTCGCCGCTGGTATACGCAGTATTTT.

The rearrangement links TRBV7-2 to TRBJ2-1; the D gene is possibly TRBD2 (5 bases). Trimming removed 5 bases from V and 0 bases from J, with 14 bases in between. Germline assignment: CDR1 SGHTA and CDR2 FQGNSA. The CDR3 extends over 16 amino acids. The CDR3 here is CASSLIATNSYNEQFF. CDR3 sequence (DNA): TGTGCCAGCAGCCTAATAGCGACAAACTCCTACAATGAGCAGTTCTTC.

The V and J genes are TRBV3-1 (or the pseudogene TRBV3-2) and TRBJ1-4, with D perhaps matching TRBD1 (5 bases). V lost 4 bases and J lost 8, with 11 bases in between. Germline V lookup: CDR1 LGHDT, CDR2 YNNKEL (reference sequence). The CDR3 consists of 13 residues. The CDR3 DNA is TGTGCCAGCAGCCGACAGAGGAGAGAAAAACTGTTTTTT. Translation: CASSRQRREKLFF.

This clone appeared many times. The rearrangement joins TRBV5-1 to TRBJ2-1; 8 nucleotides line up with TRBD2. J gave up 0 bases and V 1 base, and 6 bases lay outside the gene matches. The CDR3 covers 17 residues. Germline loops: CDR1 SGHRS, CDR2 YFSETQ. In DNA form, the CDR3 reads TGCGCCAGCAGCTTGTTTTCCAGCGGGAGCTCCTACAATGAGCAGTTCTTC. Its translation is CASSLFSSGSSYNEQFF.

The chain couples TRBV6-5 to TRBJ1-5; D ambiguous. The V gene lost 6 bases and the J gene lost 3 bases, with 9 bases spanning the gap. Germline-derived CDR1 and CDR2 are MNHEY and SVGAGI. CDR3 length equals 13 residues. The CDR3 nucleotides read TGTGCCAGCAGAATCGGGTTCAATCAGCCCCAGCATTTT. Its translation is CASRIGFNQPQHF.

The chain carries TRBV18 and TRBJ2-7; no definite D call. CDR3 length: 12 amino acids. Germline V gene sequence: CDR1 KGHSH, CDR2 LQKENI. The V and J ends lost 2 bases and 4 bases respectively, with 6 bases between them. The CDR3 DNA is TGTGCCAGCTCACCATCAGAATACGAGCAGTACTTC. It encodes CASSPSEYEQYF.

The CDR3: CSVLTGGPEKLFF. Here the CDR3 DNA reads TGCAGCGTATTGACAGGGGGCCCTGAAAAACTGTTTTTT. The chain links TRBV29-1 to TRBJ1-4; 10 bases fit TRBD1. The CDR3 is 13 amino acids. Germline values: CDR1 SQVTM, CDR2 ANQGSEA. J was trimmed by 7 bases and V by 6 bases; bases with no gene match: 5.

The V call is TRBV12-3 or TRBV12-4, the J call TRBJ2-3; D is ambiguous. Trimming took off 3 bases at V and 1 base at J, with 5 bases between the two ends. The CDR3 is 13 residues long. Written as DNA, the CDR3 is TGTGCCAGCAGTTTGTATCGCACAGATACGCAGTATTTT. Amino acids: CASSLYRTDTQYF.

V usage is TRBV5-1 and J usage is TRBJ2-7; D might be TRBD2 (5 bases). Germline loops: CDR1 SGHRS, CDR2 YFSETQ. Between the trimmed V and J ends, which lost 3 bases and 0 bases, there was a span of 16 bases. The CDR3 loop spans 16 amino acids. The CDR3 coding sequence is TGCGCCAGCAGCTCCCGGCCGGGATACGACTCCTACGAGCAGTACTTC. Protein: CASSSRPGYDSYEQYF.